This T cell receptor beta chain comes out of a study of blood T cell repertoires in COVID-19. In germline, CDR1 is SGDLS, CDR2 YYNGEE. Trimming took 2 bases from V and 0 from J, leaving 11 bases between them. The CDR3 loop spans 15 amino acids. The data were produced by immunoSEQ multiplex PCR, yet TCRdb's version contains in-frame clones alone and is incomplete. The table lists around 230,000 clones, roughly four fifths of them singletons. The count of this clone is one. Other DNA sequences in this specimen translate into the identical CDR3. The TCR comes from a man in his forties or fifties who had recovered from COVID-19. The specimen sequenced was PBMCs or T cells enriched from blood (not recorded which). V usage is TRBV9 and J usage is TRBJ1-1, with D possibly being TRBD1 (5 bases). The CDR3, as DNA: TGTGCCAGCAGCGTGGGGGGTGGGATGAACACTGAAGCTTTCTTT. It yields the protein CASSVGGGMNTEAFF.